This TCR beta chain appears in the sequencing data of a study of cytomegalovirus exposure and HLA in healthy donors. Study as a whole: Out of a few hundred genotyped donors, less than 90% belonged to the Caucasian-associated ancestry cluster. General observations from the study: Another analysis was done later, and it associated roughly 15,000 TCR beta sequences with HLA alleles at 0.05 false discovery rate.

There were likely unrecorded immune exposures, though donors were nominally healthy when sampled. Per the germline V gene, CDR1 is MNHEY and CDR2 is SMNVEV (reference sequence). V was clipped by 4 bases and J by 6 bases; unmatched bases: 8. This CDR3 comprises 16 residues. About this clone itself: Its antigen is unidentified.

Primers for the PCR totalled 60 Vbeta and 13 Jbeta. The method was immunoSEQ multiplex PCR; TCRdb's version includes in-frame clones alone and lacks a portion of them. The sample holds about 200,000 clones, 70% to 90% seen once. This TCR was recovered from a man younger than 45 in good health and CMV-seronegative. The sequenced material came from PBMCs. The chain combines TRBV27 with TRBJ2-1, with 11 bases aligning to TRBD2. Written as DNA, the CDR3 is TGTGCCAGCAGTTCCGTGGGACTAGCGGAAACCAATGAGCAGTTCTTC. It codes for CASSSVGLAETNEQFF.